This paragraph reports one TCR beta chain. These data are taken from a study of CD8 T cells in ankylosing spondylitis. Via MiXCR, TCRdb re-called the 5' RACE reads, giving one row per CDR3 protein. Here the sample spans fewer than 250,000 distinct CDR3 sequences, 32% being singletons. Germline assignment: CDR1 SGHRS and CDR2 YFSETQ. The CDR3 is 14 residues long. V was shortened by 1 base and J by 0 bases, with 7 bases between the two germline ends. The specimen was blood, either unsorted or a sorted T cell fraction (not recorded which). V gene TRBV5-1 combines with J gene TRBJ1-1, with D unclear. The origin of this receptor is a male donor with ankylosing spondylitis or in good health (not recorded which). The DNA for the CDR3 is TGCGCCAGCAGCTTGCTCAACTTGAACACTGAAGCTTTCTTT. This gives the protein CASSLLNLNTEAFF.